This T cell receptor beta chain came from a study of beta chain features in type 1 diabetes. General study points: Cells with high TCR expression could be over-represented when cDNA is sequenced.

The authors reverse transcribed all of the isolated RNA, so sequencing captured expressed TCRB transcripts. Assay used: immunoSEQ multiplex PCR; TCRdb lists only in-frame clones, some missing. Of 900,000 or so clones in the sample, 17% were seen once. Germline assignment: CDR1 MNHEY and CDR2 SVGAGI. This CDR3 spans 14 amino acids. The J segment lost 10 bases and the V segment lost 3 bases, leaving 9 bases of the junction unmatched. This clone was found a few times. Its target is not known. Sorted CD4+ subsets: naive, central memory, regulatory, stem cell-like memory (CD45RO/CCR7/CD25/CD127/CD95/CD27 panel). Every sorted population was more than 98% pure.

Material: naive CD4+ T cells from blood. The receptor comes from a woman aged 18-29 years in good health. The rearrangement links TRBV6-5 to TRBJ2-4; 7 bases are shared with TRBD1. The CDR3 protein is CASSYFGTAVIQYF. CDR3 DNA: TGTGCCAGCAGTTATTTTGGGACAGCGGTTATTCAGTACTTC.